This T cell receptor (beta chain) is drawn from a study of cytomegalovirus exposure and HLA in healthy donors. Note on this clone: What it binds is unknown.

Study conclusions and caveats: Many donors shared some public TCRs, even though most TCR sequences were rare. The authors confirmed in vitro that three CMV-associated chains were specific for CMV antigens. TCR beta sequences numbering around 15,000 were associated with HLA alleles at 0.05 false discovery rate in a later analysis.

Per the germline V gene, CDR1 is SGHDN and CDR2 is FVKESK. The V and J ends lost 0 bases and 4 bases, in that order; junction bases with no gene match: 3. The CDR3 length is 16 residues. Primers included in the PCR were 60 Vbeta and 13 Jbeta primers. Source study methods: It was a later analysis that counted roughly 80 million unique TCR beta chains, of which approximately 11 million were shared. This table comes from immunoSEQ multiplex PCR, and its TCRdb copy is limited to in-frame clones, with some not included. Clone size and the V and J calls come from that table; the DNA yielded D and trimming. Its listing shows tens of thousands of clones.

Sequenced material: PBMCs. The receptor comes from a female donor in good health and CMV-seropositive. The V gene is TRBV14, the J gene TRBJ2-1; 10 nucleotides align to TRBD2. In DNA form, the CDR3 reads TGTGCCAGCAGCCAAGAGGGACTAGCGAGATACAATGAGCAGTTCTTC. Encoded protein: CASSQEGLARYNEQFF.